This T cell receptor (beta chain) came from a study of blood T cell repertoires in COVID-19. Study-wide background: The origin of the acute and convalescent COVID-19 samples was the United States, Italy and Spain. The cDNA or gDNA used as material had been derived from T cells, B-cell-depleted T cells, or PBMCs.

The length of the CDR3 is 17 residues. Trimming pared 1 base from V and 1 base from J, leaving 14 bases between. In germline, CDR1 is LGHNA, CDR2 YSLEER. In the original analysis: It was from reference gene primer amplification that nucleated cell counts were estimated. Profiled with immunoSEQ multiplex PCR; TCRdb holds only in-frame clones, not every one. D and trimming were read from the DNA, whereas the V and J calls and clone size are those reported in that table. The table lists under 150,000 clones, roughly 90% of them singletons. The chain is built from TRBV4-3 and TRBJ2-1; no clear D. The receptor comes from a man in his sixties or seventies with active COVID-19. Sequences were obtained from peripheral blood. In DNA, the CDR3 is TGCGCCAGCAGCCAAGCAGCGCGCGCGCATTCCTACAATGAGCAGTTCTTC. Encoded protein: CASSQAARAHSYNEQFF.